One and the same sample provided the 5 T cell receptor beta chains below, sequenced in a study of cytomegalovirus exposure and HLA in healthy donors. Assay used: immunoSEQ multiplex PCR; TCRdb lists only in-frame clones, some missing. In the table there are 100,000 to 120,000 clones, about nine tenths of which are singletons. Sequenced: PBMCs. The receptors shown here come from a woman between 18 and 30 years old in good health and CMV-seronegative.

The chain employs TRBV5-1 and TRBJ2-5, with 8 bases that match TRBD2. The V segment lost 3 bases and the J segment 5 bases; nucleotides outside the gene matches: 6. The length of the CDR3 is 14 residues. Germline CDR1 SGHRS, CDR2 YFSETQ. The CDR3 region is CASSSGGGLETQYF. The CDR3 coding sequence is TGCGCCAGCAGCTCCGGCGGGGGGCTGGAGACCCAGTACTTC.

This clone has more than one count but fewer than ten. V usage is TRBV2 and J usage is TRBJ2-5, with TRBD1 as a possible D gene (5 bases). Germline lookup yields CDR1 SNHLY and CDR2 FYNNEI. This CDR3 comprises 12 residues. Deletions cut 9 bases from V and 4 bases from J, with 12 bases between. This CDR3 is CARLGLGETQYF. The CDR3 DNA reads as TGTGCCAGACTGGGGCTAGGAGAGACCCAGTACTTC.

This rearrangement joins TRBV28 to TRBJ1-5; D not certain. V was cut by 4 bases and J by 7 bases, with 14 bases left in between. CDR3 length: 14 residues. Germline loops: CDR1 MDHEN, CDR2 SYDVKM. CDR3 DNA: TGTGCCAGCAGTTCAATACGGGGTGGGCAGCCCCAGCATTTT. It encodes CASSSIRGGQPQHF.

V gene TRBV2 combines with J gene TRBJ2-7; the match to TRBD1 covers 7 bases. CDR1 is SNHLY and CDR2 is FYNNEI in the germline V gene. The CDR3 consists of 14 residues. Trimming removed 7 bases from V and 2 bases from J; junction bases left unmatched: 8. CDR3 nucleotides: TGTGCCAGCACCGGAGGCAGGGGGACCTACGAGCAGTACTTC. This codes for CASTGGRGTYEQYF. The full variable domain, in which reference TRBV2 and TRBJ2-7 provide the parts outside the CDR3, is EPEVTQTPSHQVTQMGQEVILRCVPISNHLYFYWYRQILGQKVEFLVSFYNNEISEKSEIFDDQFSVERPDGSNFTLKIRSTKLEDSAMYFCASTGGRGTYEQYFGPGTRLTVT.

The chain couples TRBV28 to TRBJ1-4; D may be TRBD1 (6 bases). V was pared by 3 bases and J by 0 bases, with 14 bases between. The germline gives CDR1 MDHEN, CDR2 SYDVKM. CDR3 length: 17 residues. CDR3 amino acids: CASSFGVGGATNEKLFF. The CDR3 DNA follows: TGTGCCAGCAGTTTTGGGGTAGGGGGGGCAACTAATGAAAAACTGTTTTTT.